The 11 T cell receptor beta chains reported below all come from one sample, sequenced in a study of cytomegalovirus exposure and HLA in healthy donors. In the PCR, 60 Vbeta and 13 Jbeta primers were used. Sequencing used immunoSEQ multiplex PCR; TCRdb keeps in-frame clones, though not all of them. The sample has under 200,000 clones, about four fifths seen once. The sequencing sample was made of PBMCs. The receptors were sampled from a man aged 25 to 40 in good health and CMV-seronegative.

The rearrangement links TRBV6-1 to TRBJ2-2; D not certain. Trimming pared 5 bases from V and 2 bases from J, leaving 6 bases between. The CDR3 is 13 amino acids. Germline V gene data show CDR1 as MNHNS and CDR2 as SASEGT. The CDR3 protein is CASSPFNTGELFF. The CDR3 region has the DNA TGTGCCAGCAGTCCTTTTAACACCGGGGAGCTGTTTTTT.

Here the CDR3 reads CASSSRIAGASNTGELFF. CDR3 DNA: TGTGCCAGCAGCTCCCGAATAGCGGGGGCTTCCAACACCGGGGAGCTGTTTTTT. The gene calls are TRBV7-8 and TRBJ2-2; 9 bases are a match to TRBD2. This CDR3 has 18 amino acids. Germline V gene data show CDR1 as SGHVS and CDR2 as FQNEAQ. The ends lost 4 bases at V and 2 bases at J; junction bases unmatched: 11.

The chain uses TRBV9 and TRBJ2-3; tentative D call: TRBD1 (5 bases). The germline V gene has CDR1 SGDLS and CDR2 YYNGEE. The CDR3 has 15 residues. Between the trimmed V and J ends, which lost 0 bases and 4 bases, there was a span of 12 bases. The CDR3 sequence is CASSVAGRRADTQYF. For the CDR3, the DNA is TGTGCCAGCAGCGTAGCAGGGCGAAGGGCAGATACGCAGTATTTT.

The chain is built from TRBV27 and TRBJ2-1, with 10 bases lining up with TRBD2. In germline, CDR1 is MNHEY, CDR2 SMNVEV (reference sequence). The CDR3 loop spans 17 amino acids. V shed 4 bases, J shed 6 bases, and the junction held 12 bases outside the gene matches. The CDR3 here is CASSSIARSGGANEQFF. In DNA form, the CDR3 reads TGTGCCAGCAGTTCGATTGCCCGCAGCGGGGGGGCCAATGAGCAGTTCTTC.

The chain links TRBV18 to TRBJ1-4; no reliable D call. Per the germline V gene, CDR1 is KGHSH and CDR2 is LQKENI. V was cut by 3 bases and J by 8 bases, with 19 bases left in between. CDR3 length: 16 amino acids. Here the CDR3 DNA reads TGTGCCAGCTCACCTACAGCGGCCGGGCCAAGGGAAAAACTGTTTTTT. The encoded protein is CASSPTAAGPREKLFF.

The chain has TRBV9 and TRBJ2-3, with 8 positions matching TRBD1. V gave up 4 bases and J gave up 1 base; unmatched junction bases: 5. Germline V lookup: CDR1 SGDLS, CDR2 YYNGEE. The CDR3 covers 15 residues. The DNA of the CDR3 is TGTGCCAGCAGCAACGACAGGGGTGGCACAGATACGCAGTATTTT. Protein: CASSNDRGGTDTQYF. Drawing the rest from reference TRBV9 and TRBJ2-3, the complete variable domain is DSGVTQTPKHLITATGQRVTLRCSPRSGDLSVYWYQQSLDQGLQFLIQYYNGEERAKGNILERFSAQQFPDLHSELNLSSLELGDSALYFCASSNDRGGTDTQYFGPGTRLTVL.

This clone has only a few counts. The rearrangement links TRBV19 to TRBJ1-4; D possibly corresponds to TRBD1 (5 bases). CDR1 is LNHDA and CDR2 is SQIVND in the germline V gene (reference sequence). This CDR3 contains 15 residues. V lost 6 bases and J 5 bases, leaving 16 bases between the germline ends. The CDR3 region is CASSIPGLRNEKLFF. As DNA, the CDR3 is TGTGCCAGTAGCATACCGGGACTGAGAAATGAAAAACTGTTTTTT.

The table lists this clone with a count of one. The chain's CDR3 is CASSFKIRQGAGNTIYF. CDR3 DNA: TGTGCCAGCAGCTTTAAAATCCGACAGGGGGCTGGAAACACCATATATTTT. This chain connects TRBV5-8 to TRBJ1-3; 9 bases are shared with TRBD1. V was pared by 2 bases and J by 2 bases, with 8 bases of the junction left unmatched. The CDR3 runs 17 residues. CDR1 is SGHTS, CDR2 YDEGEE, per germline.

The CDR3 loop is CATSRGSGRTREQYF. CDR3 DNA: TGTGCCACCAGCAGGGGCAGCGGGAGAACAAGGGAGCAGTACTTC. V usage is TRBV15 and J usage is TRBJ2-7, with 8 bases matching TRBD2. Per germline, CDR1 LNHNV and CDR2 YYDKDF (reference sequence). The CDR3 totals 15 residues. With 3 bases clipped from V and 7 bases from J, the junction kept 11 bases outside the gene matches.

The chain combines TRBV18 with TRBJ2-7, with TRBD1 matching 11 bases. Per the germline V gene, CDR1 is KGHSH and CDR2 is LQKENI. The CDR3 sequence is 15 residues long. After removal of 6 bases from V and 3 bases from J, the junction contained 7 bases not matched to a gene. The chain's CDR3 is CASSPTGTGGYEQYF. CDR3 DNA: TGTGCCAGCTCGCCTACCGGGACAGGGGGCTACGAGCAGTACTTC.

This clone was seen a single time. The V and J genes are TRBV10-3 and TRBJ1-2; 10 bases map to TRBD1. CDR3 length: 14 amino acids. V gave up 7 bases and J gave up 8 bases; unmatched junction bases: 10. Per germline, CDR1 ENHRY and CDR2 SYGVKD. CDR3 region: CAITGTGESSGYTF. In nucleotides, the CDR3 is TGTGCCATCACCGGGACAGGGGAAAGTTCGGGCTACACCTTC.